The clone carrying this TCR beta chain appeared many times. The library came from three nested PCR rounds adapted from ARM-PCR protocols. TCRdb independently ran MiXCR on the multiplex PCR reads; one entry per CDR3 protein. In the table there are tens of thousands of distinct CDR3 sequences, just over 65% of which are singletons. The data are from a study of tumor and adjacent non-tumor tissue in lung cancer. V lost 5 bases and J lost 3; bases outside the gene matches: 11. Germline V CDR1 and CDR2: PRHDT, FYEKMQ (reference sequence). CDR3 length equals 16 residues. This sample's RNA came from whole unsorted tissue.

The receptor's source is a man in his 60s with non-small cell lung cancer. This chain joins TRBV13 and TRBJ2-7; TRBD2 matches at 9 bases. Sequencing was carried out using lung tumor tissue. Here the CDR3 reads CASSAKAGGLVYEQYF. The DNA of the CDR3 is TGTGCCAGCAGCGCTAAGGCGGGGGGGCTGGTCTACGAGCAGTACTTC.